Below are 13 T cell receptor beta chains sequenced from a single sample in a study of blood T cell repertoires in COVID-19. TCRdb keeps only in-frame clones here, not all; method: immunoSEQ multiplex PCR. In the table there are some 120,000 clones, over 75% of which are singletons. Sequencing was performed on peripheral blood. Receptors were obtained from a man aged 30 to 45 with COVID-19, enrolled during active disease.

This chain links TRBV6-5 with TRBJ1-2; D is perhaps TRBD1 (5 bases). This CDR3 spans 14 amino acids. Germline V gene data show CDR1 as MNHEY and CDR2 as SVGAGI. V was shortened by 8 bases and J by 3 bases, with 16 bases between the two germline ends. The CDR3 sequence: CASVLYGTDYGYTF. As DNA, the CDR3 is TGTGCCAGCGTCCTTTACGGGACTGACTATGGCTACACCTTC.

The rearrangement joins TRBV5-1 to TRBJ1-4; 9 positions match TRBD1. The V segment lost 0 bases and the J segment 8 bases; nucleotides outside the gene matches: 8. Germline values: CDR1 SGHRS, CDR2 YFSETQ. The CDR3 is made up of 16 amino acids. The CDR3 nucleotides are TGCGCCAGCAGCTTGGCCGATGGGACAGGGAAAGAAAAACTGTTTTTT. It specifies CASSLADGTGKEKLFF. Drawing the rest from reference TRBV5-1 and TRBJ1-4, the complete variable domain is KAGVTQTPRYLIKTRGQQVTLSCSPISGHRSVSWYQQTPGQGLQFLFEYFSETQRNKGNFPGRFSGRQFSNSRSEMNVSTLELGDSALYLCASSLADGTGKEKLFFGSGTQLSVL.

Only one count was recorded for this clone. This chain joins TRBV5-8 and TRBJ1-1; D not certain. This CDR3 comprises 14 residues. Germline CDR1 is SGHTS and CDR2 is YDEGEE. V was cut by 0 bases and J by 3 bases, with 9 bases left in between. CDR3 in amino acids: CASSLEAGYTEAFF. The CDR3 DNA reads TGTGCCAGCAGCTTGGAGGCAGGCTACACTGAAGCTTTCTTT.

In nucleotides, the CDR3 is TGTGCCAGCAGCCAAGACAGGGATATCGAGCAGTACTTC. Translation: CASSQDRDIEQYF. The chain recombines TRBV4-2 with TRBJ2-7, with a possible D match to TRBD1 (5 bases). Trimming cost V 0 bases and J 6 bases, with 9 bases left between them. The CDR3 is 13 amino acids. Looked up from germline, CDR1 is LGHNA and CDR2 is YNFKEQ.

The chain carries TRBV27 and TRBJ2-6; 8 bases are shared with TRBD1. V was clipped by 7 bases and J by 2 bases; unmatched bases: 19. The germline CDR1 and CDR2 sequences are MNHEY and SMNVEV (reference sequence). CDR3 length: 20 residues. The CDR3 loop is CASTHPVPGQVKTGANVLTF. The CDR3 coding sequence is TGTGCCAGCACCCACCCTGTACCGGGACAGGTAAAGACTGGGGCCAACGTCCTGACTTTC.

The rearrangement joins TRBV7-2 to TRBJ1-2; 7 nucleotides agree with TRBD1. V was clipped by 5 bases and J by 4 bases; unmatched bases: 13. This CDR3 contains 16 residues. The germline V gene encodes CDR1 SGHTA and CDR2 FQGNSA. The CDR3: CASSPQGDIFSYGYTF. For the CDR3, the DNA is TGTGCCAGCAGCCCCCAGGGGGACATATTCTCCTATGGCTACACCTTC.

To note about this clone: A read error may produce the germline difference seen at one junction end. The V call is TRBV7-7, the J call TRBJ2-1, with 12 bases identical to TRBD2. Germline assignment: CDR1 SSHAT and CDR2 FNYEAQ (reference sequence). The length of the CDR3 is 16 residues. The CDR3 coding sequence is TGTGCTAGCAGCCGGACTAGCGGGGCAACCTACAATGAGCAGTTCTTC. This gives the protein CASSRTSGATYNEQFF.

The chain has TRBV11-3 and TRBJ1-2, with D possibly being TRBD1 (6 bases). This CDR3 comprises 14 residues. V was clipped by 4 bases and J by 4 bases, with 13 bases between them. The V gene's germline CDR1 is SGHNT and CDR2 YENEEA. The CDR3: CASSSSRDIYGYTF. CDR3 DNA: TGTGCCAGCAGCTCATCCCGGGACATCTATGGCTACACCTTC.

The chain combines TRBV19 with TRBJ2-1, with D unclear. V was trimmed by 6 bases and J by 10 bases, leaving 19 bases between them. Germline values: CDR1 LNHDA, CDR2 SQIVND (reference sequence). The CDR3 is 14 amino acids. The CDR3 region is CASSSGFGGEEQFF. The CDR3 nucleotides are TGTGCCAGTAGCTCCGGCTTCGGCGGCGAGGAGCAGTTCTTC. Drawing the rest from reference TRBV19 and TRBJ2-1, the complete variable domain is DGGITQSPKYLFRKEGQNVTLSCEQNLNHDAMYWYRQDPGQGLRLIYYSQIVNDFQKGDIAEGYSVSREKKESFPLTVTSAQKNPTAFYLCASSSGFGGEEQFFGPGTRLTVL.

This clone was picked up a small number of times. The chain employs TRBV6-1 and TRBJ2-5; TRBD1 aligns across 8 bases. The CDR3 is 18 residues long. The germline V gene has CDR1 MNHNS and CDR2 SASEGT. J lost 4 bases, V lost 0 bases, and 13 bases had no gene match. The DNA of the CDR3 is TGTGCCAGCAGTGAAGCACTATCAGGGGGCGCGAATAGAGAGACCCAGTACTTC. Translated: CASSEALSGGANRETQYF.

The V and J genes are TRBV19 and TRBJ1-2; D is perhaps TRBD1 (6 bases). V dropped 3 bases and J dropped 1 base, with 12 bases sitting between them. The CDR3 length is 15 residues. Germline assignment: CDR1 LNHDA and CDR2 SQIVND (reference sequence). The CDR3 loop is CASSIRTDLNYGYTF. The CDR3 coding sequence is TGTGCCAGTAGTATCCGGACAGATCTTAACTATGGCTACACCTTC.

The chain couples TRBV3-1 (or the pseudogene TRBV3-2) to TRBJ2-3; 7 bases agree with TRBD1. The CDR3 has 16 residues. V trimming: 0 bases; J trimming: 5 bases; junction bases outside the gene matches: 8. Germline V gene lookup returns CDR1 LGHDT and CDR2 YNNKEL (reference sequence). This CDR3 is CASSQDRLQGEDTQYF. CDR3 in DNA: TGTGCCAGCAGCCAAGATCGGCTCCAGGGGGAAGATACGCAGTATTTT.

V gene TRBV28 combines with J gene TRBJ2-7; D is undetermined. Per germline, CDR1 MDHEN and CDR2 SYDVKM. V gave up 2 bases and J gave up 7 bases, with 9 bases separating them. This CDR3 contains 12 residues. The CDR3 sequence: CASSLPLREQYF. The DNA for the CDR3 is TGTGCCAGCAGTTTACCACTCCGGGAGCAGTACTTC.